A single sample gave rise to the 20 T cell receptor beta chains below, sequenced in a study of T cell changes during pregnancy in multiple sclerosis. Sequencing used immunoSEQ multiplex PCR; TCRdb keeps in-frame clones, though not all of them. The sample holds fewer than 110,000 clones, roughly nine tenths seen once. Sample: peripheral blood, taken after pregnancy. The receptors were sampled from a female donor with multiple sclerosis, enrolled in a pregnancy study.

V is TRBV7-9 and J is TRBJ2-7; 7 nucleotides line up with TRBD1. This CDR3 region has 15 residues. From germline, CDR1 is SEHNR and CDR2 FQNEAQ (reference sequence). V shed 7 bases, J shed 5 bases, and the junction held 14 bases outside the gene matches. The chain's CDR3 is CASTSSDRETHEQYF. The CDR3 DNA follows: TGTGCCAGCACCTCCTCCGACAGGGAGACCCACGAGCAGTACTTC.

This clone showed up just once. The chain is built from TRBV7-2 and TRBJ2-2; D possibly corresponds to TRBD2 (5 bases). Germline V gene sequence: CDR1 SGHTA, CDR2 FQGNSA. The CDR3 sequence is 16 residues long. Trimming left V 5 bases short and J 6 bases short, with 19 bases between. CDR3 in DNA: TGTGCCAGCAGCCGGAGGACGGGCCTCGAGGCCGGGGAGCTGTTTTTT. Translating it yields CASSRRTGLEAGELFF. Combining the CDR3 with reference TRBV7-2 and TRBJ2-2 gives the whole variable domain GAGVSQSPSNKVTEKGKDVELRCDPISGHTALYWYRQSLGQGLEFLIYFQGNSAPDKSGLPSDRFSAERTGGSVSTLTIQRTQQEDSAVYLCASSRRTGLEAGELFFGEGSRLTVL.

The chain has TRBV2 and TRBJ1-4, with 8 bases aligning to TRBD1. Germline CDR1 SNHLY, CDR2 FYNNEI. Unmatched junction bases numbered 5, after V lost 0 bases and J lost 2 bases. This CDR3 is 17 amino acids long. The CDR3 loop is CASSEASRGRTNEKLFF. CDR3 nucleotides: TGTGCCAGCAGTGAAGCATCCAGGGGGCGGACTAATGAAAAACTGTTTTTT.

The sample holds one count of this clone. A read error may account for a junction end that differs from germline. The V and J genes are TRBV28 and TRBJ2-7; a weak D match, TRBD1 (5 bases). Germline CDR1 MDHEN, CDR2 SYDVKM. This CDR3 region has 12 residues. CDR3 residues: CAIRGQSYEQYF. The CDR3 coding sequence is TGCGCCATAAGGGGCCAGTCCTACGAGCAGTACTTC.

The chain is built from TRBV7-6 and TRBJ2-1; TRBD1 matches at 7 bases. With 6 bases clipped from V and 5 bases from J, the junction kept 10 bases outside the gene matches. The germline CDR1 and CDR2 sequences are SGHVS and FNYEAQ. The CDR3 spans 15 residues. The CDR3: CASSSAGTAHNEQFF. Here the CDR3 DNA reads TGTGCCAGCAGTTCCGCCGGGACAGCGCACAATGAGCAGTTCTTC. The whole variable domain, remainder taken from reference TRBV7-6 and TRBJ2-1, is GAGVSQSPRYKVTKRGQDVALRCDPISGHVSLYWYRQALGQGPEFLTYFNYEAQQDKSGLPNDRFSAERPEGSISTLTIQRTEQRDSAMYRCASSSAGTAHNEQFFGPGTRLTVL.

The CDR3 sequence: CASRTSGTTGELFF. CDR3 sequence (DNA): TGTGCCAGTAGGACTAGCGGGACCACCGGGGAGCTGTTTTTT. The chain uses TRBV19 and TRBJ2-2, with 11 bases matching TRBD2. The CDR3 length is 14 residues. Germline CDR1 is LNHDA and CDR2 is SQIVND (reference sequence). After removal of 6 bases from V and 4 bases from J, the junction contained 1 base not matched to a gene.

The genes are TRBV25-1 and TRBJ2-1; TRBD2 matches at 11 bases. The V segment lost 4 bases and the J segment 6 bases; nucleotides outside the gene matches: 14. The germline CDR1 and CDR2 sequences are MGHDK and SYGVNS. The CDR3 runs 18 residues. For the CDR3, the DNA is TGTGCCAGCAGTGGCCCACCTAGGACTAGCGGGTTGGGCAATGAGCAGTTCTTC. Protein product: CASSGPPRTSGLGNEQFF.

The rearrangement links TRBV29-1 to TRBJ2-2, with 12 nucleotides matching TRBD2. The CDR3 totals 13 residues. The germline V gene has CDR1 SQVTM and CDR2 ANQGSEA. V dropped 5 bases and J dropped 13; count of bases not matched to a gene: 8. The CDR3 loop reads CSVRTSGTSALFF. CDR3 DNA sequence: TGCAGCGTTCGGACTAGCGGGACGTCGGCGCTGTTTTTT.

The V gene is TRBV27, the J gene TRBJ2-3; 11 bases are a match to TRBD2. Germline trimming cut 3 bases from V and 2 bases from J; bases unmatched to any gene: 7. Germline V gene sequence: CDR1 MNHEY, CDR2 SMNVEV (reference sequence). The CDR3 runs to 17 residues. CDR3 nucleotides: TGTGCCAGCAGTTTTTTTGGGACTAGCGGAATCACAGATACGCAGTATTTT. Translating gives CASSFFGTSGITDTQYF.

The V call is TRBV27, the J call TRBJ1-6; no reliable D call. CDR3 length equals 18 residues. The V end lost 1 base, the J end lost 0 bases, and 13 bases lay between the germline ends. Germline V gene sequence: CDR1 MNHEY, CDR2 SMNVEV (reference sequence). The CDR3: CASSLLGHSNSYNSPLHF. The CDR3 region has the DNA TGTGCCAGCAGTTTATTAGGTCACAGTAACTCCTATAATTCACCCCTCCACTTT.

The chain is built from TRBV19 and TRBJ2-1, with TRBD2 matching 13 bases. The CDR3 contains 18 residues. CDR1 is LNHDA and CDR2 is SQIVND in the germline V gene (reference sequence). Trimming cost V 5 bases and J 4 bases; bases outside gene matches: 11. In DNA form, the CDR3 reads TGTGCCAGTAGTCGAGGGGGCCAACTAGCGGGAGGGTACAATGAGCAGTTCTTC. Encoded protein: CASSRGGQLAGGYNEQFF.

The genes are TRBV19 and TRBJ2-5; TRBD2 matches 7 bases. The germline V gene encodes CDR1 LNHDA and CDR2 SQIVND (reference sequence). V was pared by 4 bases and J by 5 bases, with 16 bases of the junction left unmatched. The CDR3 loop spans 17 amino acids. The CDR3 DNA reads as TGTGCCAGTAGTAGACTGATTCCGGGAGGCTTTCGGGAGACCCAGTACTTC. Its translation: CASSRLIPGGFRETQYF. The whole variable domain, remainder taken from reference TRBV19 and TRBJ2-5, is DGGITQSPKYLFRKEGQNVTLSCEQNLNHDAMYWYRQDPGQGLRLIYYSQIVNDFQKGDIAEGYSVSREKKESFPLTVTSAQKNPTAFYLCASSRLIPGGFRETQYFGPGTRLLVL.

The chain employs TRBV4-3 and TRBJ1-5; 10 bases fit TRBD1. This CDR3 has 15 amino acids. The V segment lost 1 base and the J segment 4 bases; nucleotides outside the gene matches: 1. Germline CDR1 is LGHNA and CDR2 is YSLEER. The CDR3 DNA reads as TGCGCCAGCAGCCAAGGGACAGGGGGAAATCAGCCCCAGCATTTT. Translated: CASSQGTGGNQPQHF.

The CDR3 loop reads CASSPSSGEHNTGELFF. DNA for the CDR3: TGCGCCAGCAGTCCCTCCTCAGGGGAACATAACACCGGGGAGCTGTTTTTT. The V and J genes are TRBV23-1 and TRBJ2-2; D perhaps matches TRBD1 (6 bases). TRBV23-1 is given ORF status, its function remaining uncertain. This CDR3 comprises 17 residues. V was clipped by 4 bases and J by 2 bases, with 17 bases between them.

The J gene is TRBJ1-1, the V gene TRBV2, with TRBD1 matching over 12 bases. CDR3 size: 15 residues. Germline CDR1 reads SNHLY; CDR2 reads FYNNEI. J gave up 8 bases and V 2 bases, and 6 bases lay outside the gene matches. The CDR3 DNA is TGTGCCAGCAGTGAAAGGCTTGGGACAGGGGGCGAAGCTTTCTTT. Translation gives CASSERLGTGGEAFF.

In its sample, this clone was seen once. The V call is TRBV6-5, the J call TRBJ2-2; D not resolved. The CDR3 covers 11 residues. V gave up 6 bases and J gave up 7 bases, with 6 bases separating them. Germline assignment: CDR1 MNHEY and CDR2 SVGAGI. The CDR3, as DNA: TGTGCCAGCAGAAGAGACGGGGAGCTGTTTTTT. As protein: CASRRDGELFF.

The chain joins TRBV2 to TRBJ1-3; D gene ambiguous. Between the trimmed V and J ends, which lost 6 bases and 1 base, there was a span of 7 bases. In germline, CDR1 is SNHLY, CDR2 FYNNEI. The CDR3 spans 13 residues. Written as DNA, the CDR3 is TGTGCCAGCAGCTTGAGGTCTGGAAACACCATATATTTT. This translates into CASSLRSGNTIYF.

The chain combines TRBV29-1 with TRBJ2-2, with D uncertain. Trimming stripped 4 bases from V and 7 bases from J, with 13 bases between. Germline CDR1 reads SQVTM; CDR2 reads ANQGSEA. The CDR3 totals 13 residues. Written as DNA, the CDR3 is TGCAGCGTTGCCGACTTAGGTGGCGGGGAGCTGTTTTTT. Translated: CSVADLGGGELFF.

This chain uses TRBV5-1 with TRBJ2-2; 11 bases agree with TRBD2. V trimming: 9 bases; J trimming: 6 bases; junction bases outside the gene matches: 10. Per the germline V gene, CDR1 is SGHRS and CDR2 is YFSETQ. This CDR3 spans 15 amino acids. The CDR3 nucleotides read TGCGCCACCAGAATAGCGGGAGGGCCGTCCGGGGAGCTGTTTTTT. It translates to CATRIAGGPSGELFF.

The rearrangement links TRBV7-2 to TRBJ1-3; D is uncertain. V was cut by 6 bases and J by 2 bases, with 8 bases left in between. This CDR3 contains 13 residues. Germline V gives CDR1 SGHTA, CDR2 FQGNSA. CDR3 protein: CASSVRPGNTIYF. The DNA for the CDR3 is TGTGCCAGCAGTGTGAGGCCTGGAAACACCATATATTTT.